This T cell receptor (beta chain) was identified during a study of T cells in Graves' hyperthyroidism and ophthalmopathy. Across the study: Initial diagnosis, before any treatment, was when peripheral blood was collected. Study-wide results and limits: Stable hyperthyroidism and ophthalmopathy were separated using 13 V-J signatures.

TCR beta CDR3 region amplification was performed from RNA transcripts. TCR CDR3 regions were first amplified by RT-PCR with HTBI primers. One entry per CDR3 protein results from TCRdb running MiXCR on the multiplex PCR reads. The sample includes hundreds of thousands of distinct CDR3 sequences, around a fifth of them seen just once. Germline CDR1 is SGHAT and CDR2 is FQNNGV. The CDR3 is made up of 14 amino acids. Trimming pared 1 base from V and 5 bases from J, leaving 9 bases between. This clonotype was seen ten or more times. Its antigen is unknown. The chain joins TRBV11-2 to TRBJ2-1; D ambiguous. The source is a woman in her 70s with Graves' ophthalmopathy. The sample was blood. The CDR3 bases are TGTGCCAGCAGCTTAGGTTTGGCCGACAATGAGCAGTTCTTC. Translation: CASSLGLADNEQFF.